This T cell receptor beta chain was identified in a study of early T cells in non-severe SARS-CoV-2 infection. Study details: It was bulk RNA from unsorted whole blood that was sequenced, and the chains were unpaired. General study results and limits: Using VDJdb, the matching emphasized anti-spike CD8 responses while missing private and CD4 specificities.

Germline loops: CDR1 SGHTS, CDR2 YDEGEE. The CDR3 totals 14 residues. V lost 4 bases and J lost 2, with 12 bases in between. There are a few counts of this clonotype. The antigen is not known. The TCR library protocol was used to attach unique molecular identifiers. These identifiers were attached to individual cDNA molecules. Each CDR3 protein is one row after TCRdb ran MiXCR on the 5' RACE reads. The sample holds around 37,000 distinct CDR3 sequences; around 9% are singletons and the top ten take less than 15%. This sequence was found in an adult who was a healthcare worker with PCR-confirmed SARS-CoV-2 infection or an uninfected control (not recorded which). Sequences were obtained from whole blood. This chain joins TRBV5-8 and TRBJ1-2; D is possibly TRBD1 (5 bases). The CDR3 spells CASSIGGANYGYTF. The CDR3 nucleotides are TGTGCCAGCAGCATCGGAGGGGCCAACTATGGCTACACCTTC.